This TCR beta chain was identified during a study of OX40 agonist ivuxolimab in advanced cancers. As regards this clone: Antigen unknown.

Sequencing used immunoSEQ multiplex PCR; TCRdb keeps in-frame clones, though not all of them. The data show roughly 25,000 clones, about 90% seen once. Cycle 7 day 1, cycle 4 day 1, and baseline were the timepoints at which blood was sampled. The CDR3 length is 16 residues. The germline V gene has CDR1 LGHNA and CDR2 YNFKEQ. Trimming removed 0 bases from V and 10 bases from J, with 18 bases in between. General observations from the study: Some of the lowest clonal expansion was seen in partial responders at 0.1-3.0 mg/kg. Clonal expansion by week 6 occurred in CD4+ and CD8+ blood T cells (at 0.1 to 3.0 mg/kg).

This material consisted of CD4+ or CD8+ T cells sorted from blood, taken in a trial of the OX40 agonist ivuxolimab. The chain links TRBV4-2 to TRBJ2-2; D is possibly TRBD1 (5 bases). The sequence came from an adult with an advanced solid tumor such as melanoma, head and neck, liver or kidney cancer. The CDR3 nucleotides are TGTGCCAGCAGCCAAGATAGTGGTAGGGGTTCCGAGGAGCTGTTTTTT. Translated, it gives CASSQDSGRGSEELFF.